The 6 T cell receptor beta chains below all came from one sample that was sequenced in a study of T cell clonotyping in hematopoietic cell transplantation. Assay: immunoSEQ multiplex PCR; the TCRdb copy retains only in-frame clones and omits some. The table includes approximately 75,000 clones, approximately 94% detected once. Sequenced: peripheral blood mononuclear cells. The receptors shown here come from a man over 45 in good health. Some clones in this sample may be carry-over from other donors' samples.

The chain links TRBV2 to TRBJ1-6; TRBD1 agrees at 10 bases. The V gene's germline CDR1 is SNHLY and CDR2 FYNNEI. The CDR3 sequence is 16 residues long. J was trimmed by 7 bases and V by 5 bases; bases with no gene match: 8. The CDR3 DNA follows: TGTGCCAGCAGTAAAAGAAGGGGACAGGGGAATTCACCCCTCCACTTT. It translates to CASSKRRGQGNSPLHF.

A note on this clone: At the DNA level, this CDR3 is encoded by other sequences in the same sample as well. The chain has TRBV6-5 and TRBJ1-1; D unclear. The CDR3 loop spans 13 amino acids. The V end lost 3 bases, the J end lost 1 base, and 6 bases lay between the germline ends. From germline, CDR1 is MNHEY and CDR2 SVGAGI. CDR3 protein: CASSYNRNTEAFF. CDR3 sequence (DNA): TGTGCCAGCAGTTATAACAGGAACACTGAAGCTTTCTTT.

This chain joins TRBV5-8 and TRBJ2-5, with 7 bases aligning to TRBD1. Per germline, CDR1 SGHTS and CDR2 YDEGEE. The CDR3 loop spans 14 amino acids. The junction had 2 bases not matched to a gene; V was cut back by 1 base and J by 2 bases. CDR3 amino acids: CASSLKGQQETQYF. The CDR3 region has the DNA TGTGCCAGCAGCTTGAAGGGACAGCAAGAGACCCAGTACTTC. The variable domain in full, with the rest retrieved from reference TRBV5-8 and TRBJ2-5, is EAGVTQSPTHLIKTRGQQATLRCSPISGHTSVYWYQQALGLGLQFLLWYDEGEERNRGNFPPRFSGRQFPNYSSELNVNALELEDSALYLCASSLKGQQETQYFGPGTRLLVL.

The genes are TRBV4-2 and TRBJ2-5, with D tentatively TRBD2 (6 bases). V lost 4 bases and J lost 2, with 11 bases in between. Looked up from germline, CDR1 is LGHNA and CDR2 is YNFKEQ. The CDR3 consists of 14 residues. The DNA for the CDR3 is TGTGCCAGCAGCCTCACCCTAGCGCAAGAGACCCAGTACTTC. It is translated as CASSLTLAQETQYF.

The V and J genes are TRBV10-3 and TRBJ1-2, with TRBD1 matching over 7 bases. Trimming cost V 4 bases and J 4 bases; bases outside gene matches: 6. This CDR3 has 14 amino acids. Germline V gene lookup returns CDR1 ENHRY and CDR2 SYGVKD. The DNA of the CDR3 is TGTGCCATCAGTGCAATCCGGGACAGCTATGGCTACACCTTC. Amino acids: CAISAIRDSYGYTF.

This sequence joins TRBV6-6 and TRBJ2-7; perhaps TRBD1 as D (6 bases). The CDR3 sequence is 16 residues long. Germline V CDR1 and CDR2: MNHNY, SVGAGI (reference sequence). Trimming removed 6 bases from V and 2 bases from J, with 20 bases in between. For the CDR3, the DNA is TGTGCCAGCAGCCTAAACGCAGGGGAAAATCCCTACGAGCAGTACTTC. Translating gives CASSLNAGENPYEQYF.